These 13 T cell receptor beta chains originate from one sample sequenced in a study of human T cells and chemical hapten exposure. Noted time point: patch test 3, about 24 weeks after DPC sensitization. Documented treatment: therapeutic diphenylcyclopropenone sensitization with weekly scalp DPC. Via MiXCR, TCRdb re-called the RACE reads, giving one row per CDR3 protein. The repertoire holds over 150,000 distinct CDR3 sequences, with roughly a quarter as singletons. The source was whole blood, collected in connection with sensitization to the hapten diphenylcyclopropenone (DPC). These receptors all come from a woman aged 18-30 years with alopecia areata. Some clones in this sample may be carry-over from other donors' samples.

Only a few counts were recorded for this clonotype. V usage is TRBV7-2 and J usage is TRBJ2-7; no reliable D call. Trimming pared 1 base from V and 7 bases from J, leaving 8 bases between. CDR3 length: 12 residues. The germline V gene encodes CDR1 SGHTA and CDR2 FQGNSA. DNA for the CDR3: TGTGCCAGCAGCTTAGAGCTTTCTGAGCAGTACTTC. Translating it yields CASSLELSEQYF.

There are a few counts of this clonotype. The junction differs from germline at one of its ends, possibly a read error. V is TRBV7-8 and J is TRBJ2-2; D might be TRBD2 (5 bases). This CDR3 is built from 14 residues. Per germline, CDR1 SGHVS and CDR2 FQNEAQ. The chain's CDR3 is CVSIFRGRAGELFF. The CDR3 nucleotides are TGTGTCAGCATCTTCCGGGGTCGAGCCGGGGAGCTGTTTTTT.

The chain couples TRBV5-8 to TRBJ1-2; the D gene is possibly TRBD1 (6 bases). The ends were cut back, 2 bases at V and 2 bases at J, with 10 bases in the middle. Germline-derived CDR1 and CDR2 are SGHTS and YDEGEE. The CDR3 sequence is 14 residues long. The CDR3 DNA is TGTGCCAGCAGCTTCATGGGGGCCAACTATGGCTACACCTTC. Its protein product is CASSFMGANYGYTF.

The gene calls are TRBV15 and TRBJ2-7, with D perhaps TRBD1 or TRBD2 (5 bases each). Germline CDR1 reads LNHNV; CDR2 reads YYDKDF (reference sequence). Trimming shortened V by 2 bases and J by 3 bases, and 11 bases separated the two germline ends. The CDR3 consists of 14 residues. DNA of the CDR3: TGTGCCACCAGCAGACAGCTGGGGGTCTACGAGCAGTACTTC. Amino acid sequence: CATSRQLGVYEQYF. Together with reference TRBV15 and TRBJ2-7, the CDR3 gives the full variable domain: DAMVIQNPRYQVTQFGKPVTLSCSQTLNHNVMYWYQQKSSQAPKLLFHYYDKDFNNEADTPDNFQSRRPNTSFCFLDIRSPGLGDTAMYLCATSRQLGVYEQYFGPGTRLTVT.

In this sample, this clonotype turned up many times. V usage is TRBV3-1 and J usage is TRBJ1-2; D gene unclear. Germline V gene data show CDR1 as LGHDT and CDR2 as YNNKEL (reference sequence). Trimming shortened V by 0 bases and J by 4 bases, and 9 bases separated the two germline ends. The CDR3 totals 14 residues. The CDR3 coding sequence is TGTGCCAGCAGCCAAGATCTTGGACTCTATGGCTACACCTTC. Encoded protein: CASSQDLGLYGYTF.

The chain employs TRBV10-2 and TRBJ2-2; D is uncertain. CDR3 length: 13 amino acids. CDR1 and CDR2 from the germline V gene are WSHSY and SAAADI. The ends were cut back, 2 bases at V and 5 bases at J, with 6 bases in the middle. As DNA, the CDR3 is TGCGCCAGCAGTGAGAATCCGACCGGGGAGCTGTTTTTT. This encodes CASSENPTGELFF.

V usage is TRBV7-8 and J usage is TRBJ2-2; D possibly corresponds to TRBD1 (6 bases). Trimming cost V 1 base and J 6 bases, with 12 bases left between them. CDR1 is SGHVS and CDR2 is FQNEAQ in the germline V gene. The CDR3 sequence is 15 residues long. The CDR3 reads CASSLDRVIPGELFF. CDR3 sequence (DNA): TGTGCCAGCAGCTTAGACAGGGTCATCCCCGGGGAGCTGTTTTTT.

V is TRBV16 and J is TRBJ1-1; D is ambiguous. The CDR3 extends over 11 amino acids. Germline V lookup: CDR1 KGHSY, CDR2 FQNENV. The V gene lost 11 bases and the J gene lost 11 bases, with 18 bases spanning the gap. The CDR3 DNA reads as TGTGCCGTGGCGATAGCGGGAGGTGCTTTCTTT. It is translated as CAVAIAGGAFF.

This rearrangement joins TRBV10-3 to TRBJ1-3; 10 bases agree with TRBD1. V lost 10 bases, J lost 1 base, and 10 bases stayed unmatched. There are 16 residues in the CDR3. CDR1 ENHRY and CDR2 SYGVKD come from the germline V gene. This CDR3 reads CATAGQGTESGNTIYF. In DNA form, the CDR3 reads TGTGCCACCGCGGGACAGGGGACGGAGTCTGGAAACACCATATATTTT.

In this sample, this clonotype turned up a few times. The chain has TRBV10-3 and TRBJ1-5, with D unresolved. This CDR3 region has 10 residues. Germline assignment: CDR1 ENHRY and CDR2 SYGVKD. V was shortened by 8 bases and J by 7 bases, with 6 bases between the two germline ends. The CDR3 loop reads CAIGRQPQHF. CDR3 in DNA: TGTGCCATCGGGCGCCAGCCCCAGCATTTT.

This clonotype was seen a handful of times. The CDR3 region has the DNA TGTGCCAGCAGACCCCGGGCCAGCACAGATACGCAGTATTTT. The encoded protein is CASRPRASTDTQYF. The rearrangement uses TRBV6-1 and TRBJ2-3, with D unclear. The germline V and J ends were trimmed by 6 bases and 0 bases, with 10 bases remaining between them. Germline CDR1 MNHNS, CDR2 SASEGT. The CDR3 runs 14 residues.

The chain carries TRBV14 and TRBJ1-6; no definite D call. The CDR3 runs 14 residues. Germline-derived CDR1 and CDR2 are SGHDN and FVKESK. The V and J ends lost 0 bases and 9 bases respectively, with 9 bases between them. The DNA of the CDR3 is TGTGCCAGCAGCCAAGACTTAGGAGTTTCACCCCTCCACTTT. It encodes CASSQDLGVSPLHF.

The V and J genes are TRBV6-5 and TRBJ1-2; a possible D gene is TRBD1 (5 bases). V lost 2 bases and J lost 4, with 14 bases in between. This CDR3 has 15 residues. Looked up from germline, CDR1 is MNHEY and CDR2 is SVGAGI. The CDR3 loop reads CASSYEAGIFYGYTF. Here the CDR3 DNA reads TGTGCCAGCAGTTACGAAGCAGGGATCTTCTATGGCTACACCTTC.